Sequencing of this T cell receptor (beta chain) was carried out in a study of graft-versus-host responses after intestinal transplantation. Study as a whole: Recipients across the board were started on anti-thymocyte globulin induction, then kept on tacrolimus and steroids for about three years.

The CDR3 spans 14 residues. Repertoires were generated with immunoSEQ multiplex PCR, while TCRdb's copy carries only in-frame clones and drops some. The repertoire holds around 30,000 clones, with over 65% as singletons. Remarks on this clone: Its antigen is currently unknown.

Notes on the study in general: Maximum circulating GvH clone levels tracked with early post-transplant HvG decreases. Some patients had graft-donor T cell macrochimerism. In their allografts, the ratios of graft-versus-host to host-versus-graft T cell clones were high. Investigators detected GvH clones in recipient marrow, with some emerging earlier in ileum or blood.

The receptor comes from a human patient who received an intestinal transplant, so some T cells may come from the graft donor. This sequence joins TRBV21-1 and TRBJ2-7; the tabulated D call, TRBD2, remains unverified against the DNA. TRBV21-1 is flagged as a pseudogene. The source was PBMCs, collected almost 29 days after intestinal transplant. CDR3 sequence (DNA): TGTGCCAGCAGCAAAGGAGGTTTTTCCTACGAGCAGTACTTC. This codes for CASSKGGFSYEQYF.